The sequence of this T cell receptor beta chain was determined in a study of identical twins (dated by TCRdb to between 2015 and 2016). Broadly, across the study: To test whether fetal clonotypes persist, the study used deep sequencing on TCR alpha and beta repertoires from monozygotic twins, unrelated adults of various ages, and cord blood. To rule out contamination, the twin experiments were replicated at different times with different library preparation protocols.

With respect to this clonotype: Its antigen is not yet known. No per-base quality is available; no much larger clone lies one base away.

The CDR3 covers 13 residues, taking in both the cysteine and the phenylalanine. The sequence is cut down to CDR3 DNA, 39 bases in frame from base 1. As encoded in the germline V gene, CDR1 is SNHLY while CDR2 is FYNNEI. V is pared back by 7 bases and J by 3 bases, with 13 bases lying between the germline termini. Libraries were prepared through 5' RACE. TCRdb names Illumina HiSeq 2000 as the instrument used. Template switching introduced a universal primer binding site; the final cDNA contained a unique molecular identifier, enabling accurate counting of TCR cDNA molecules. First-strand cDNA for TCR alpha and beta chains was synthesized from specific primers in the conserved constant-segment region. To control for contamination, every cDNA library carried two barcodes: a SMART-Mk sample barcode plus Illumina barcodes. TruSeq adapter sequences and Illumina sample barcodes were added in two successive PCR steps. Sequencing of the TCR alpha and beta cDNA libraries was done on the Illumina HiSeq platform using custom primers. Turning to the authors' computational methods: Raw reads were processed with MiGEC to extract unique molecular identifiers, and MiXCR was used to determine CDR3 positions. For each individual, recombination models were inferred using an EM algorithm with the repgenHMM and IGoR tools. The tcR package in R was used for shared clonotype analysis, with sharing normalized by the product of cloneset sizes. To study raw recombination without the effects of thymic and clonal selection, out-of-frame nonproductive sequences were analyzed. TCRdb reworked the public reads: Q25 trimming with fastp, MiXCR clone assembly, productive beta chains retained. Merged by CDR3 protein, the rows form single entries marked with the most common genes and DNA. The V and J calls here are based on TCRdb, not the publication. The sample includes 1.5 million to 2 million distinct CDR3 sequences, with less than 35% observed a single time. Clones ranked in the top ten supply about 0.25% of the sample.

Every donor in the study was a healthy Caucasian. Points the paper makes about the study in general: In monozygotic twins, out-of-frame TCR alpha sharing was systematically underestimated by recombination models, although the models agreed with sharing between unrelated individuals. Zero-insertion analyses could be partly confounded by invariant T cells such as MAIT and iNKT, although diverse VJ usage argued against such confounding for most clonotypes. The excess sharing between twins in beta out-of-frame sequences was weaker because fewer shared sequences reduced the signal-to-noise ratio. Compared with coincidental sharing between unrelated individuals, out-of-frame TCR alpha sequences shared between twins had an excess of sequences with low generation probability. Conclusions relied on cross-sectional statistical analysis, since the same donors could not be followed over many years. Abundant cord blood beta clonotypes had fewer insertions, young adult naive repertoires showed a similar but weaker trend, and memory repertoires showed no such trend.

This clonotype was obtained from a newborn girl in good health. Sequencing was performed on cord blood. In this chain, TRBV2 is recombined with TRBJ2-7, with the D gene uncertain. Here is the DNA: TGTGCCAGCATTAGTCAGCTCAACTACGAGCAGTACTTC. Translated, it reads CASISQLNYEQYF.